Listed below are T cell receptor beta chains from one sample, sequenced in a study of blood T cells in healthy people across ages. TCRdb reanalysed the 5' RACE reads using MiXCR and keeps one entry per CDR3 protein. The data hold roughly 800,000 distinct CDR3 sequences, with about 55% observed a single time. Sequencing was done on a sample of blood. All receptors come from a man aged 80 or over in good health. CDR3s include the opening cysteine and the closing phenylalanine or tryptophan. A D gene is named only where the DNA matches it firmly. Some rows mark clone size as missing; the rest say once, few, many or name a class of expanded clone.

TRBJ2-1	TRBD1	TRBV7-2	.	CASSLTGIEQFF	TGTGCCAGCAGCCTGACAGGGATTGAGCAGTTCTTC
TRBJ2-7	.	TRBV6-2/TRBV6-3	.	CASSYWRDSPYEQYF	TGTGCCAGCAGTTACTGGCGGGATTCCCCCTACGAGCAGTACTTC
TRBJ1-4	.	TRBV20-1	.	CSVPGVNEKLFF	TGCAGTGTACCGGGGGTCAATGAAAAACTGTTTTTT
TRBJ2-3	.	TRBV29-1	.	CSVEEGTDTQYF	TGCAGCGTTGAAGAGGGCACAGATACGCAGTATTTT
TRBJ2-1	.	TRBV10-2	.	CASRTTSSYNEQFF	TGCGCCAGCAGGACTACGAGCTCCTACAATGAGCAGTTCTTC
TRBJ2-7	TRBD1	TRBV29-1	.	CSVVPVDRGHEQYF	TGCAGCGTTGTACCTGTGGACAGGGGTCACGAGCAGTACTTC
TRBJ2-7	.	TRBV28	.	CATGGAGHGDEQYF	TGTGCCACCGGAGGGGCTGGCCATGGGGACGAGCAGTACTTC
TRBJ2-3	.	TRBV5-1	.	CASSSISADTQYF	TGCGCCAGCAGCTCAATCTCGGCAGATACGCAGTATTTT
TRBJ2-7	TRBD1	TRBV19	.	CASATGLPYEQYF	TGTGCCAGCGCGACAGGGCTCCCCTACGAGCAGTACTTC
TRBJ2-7	TRBD1	TRBV27	.	CASSLWGPGGEQYF	TGTGCCAGCAGTTTATGGGGCCCAGGGGGTGAGCAGTACTTC
TRBJ2-5	.	TRBV6-1	.	CAGGYSVTETQYF	TGTGCCGGGGGGTATTCGGTAACAGAGACCCAGTACTTC
TRBJ2-5	TRBD2	TRBV6-6	.	CASSYFRTSGQETQYF	TGTGCCAGCAGTTACTTCAGGACTAGCGGACAAGAGACCCAGTACTTC
TRBJ2-7	.	TRBV10-3	.	CAISESVRAGEQYF	TGTGCCATCAGTGAATCGGTCCGGGCGGGAGAGCAGTACTTC
TRBJ2-5	TRBD2	TRBV9	.	CASSAPGLAGRETQYF	TGTGCCAGCAGCGCCCCGGGACTAGCGGGACGGGAGACCCAGTACTTC
TRBJ2-7	TRBD1	TRBV4-1	many	CASSQDRPGGQGPYEQYF	TGCGCCAGCAGCCAAGATCGACCGGGGGGACAGGGACCCTACGAGCAGTACTTC
TRBJ2-3	TRBD2	TRBV9	.	CASSVVTGGSTDTQYF	TGTGCCAGCAGCGTAGTTACGGGAGGAAGCACAGATACGCAGTATTTT
TRBJ1-5	.	TRBV6-1	.	CASSPLRAVSNQPQHF	TGTGCCAGCAGCCCCCTACGGGCAGTGAGCAATCAGCCCCAGCATTTT
TRBJ1-1	TRBD1	TRBV5-1	.	CASSLNRGPLNTEAFF	TGCGCCAGCAGCTTAAACAGGGGGCCTTTGAACACTGAAGCTTTCTTT
TRBJ2-1	TRBD2	TRBV28	many	CASSFVVGTSGSNEQFF	TGTGCCAGCAGTTTTGTAGTGGGGACTAGCGGGAGCAATGAGCAGTTCTTC
TRBJ2-7	.	TRBV6-2/TRBV6-3	.	CASSVALLGEQYF	TGTGCCAGCAGTGTAGCGCTTCTTGGAGAGCAGTACTTC
TRBJ1-2	TRBD1	TRBV6-5	.	CASTVMPGGGDYTF	TGTGCCAGCACCGTGATGCCAGGGGGCGGTGACTACACCTTC
TRBJ2-5	.	TRBV11-3	.	CASSLGGDDETQYF	TGTGCCAGCAGCTTAGGAGGGGACGACGAGACCCAGTACTTC
TRBJ2-5	TRBD2	TRBV6-1	.	CASSEIGTSGMATQYF	TGTGCCAGCAGTGAAATCGGGACTAGCGGGATGGCGACCCAGTACTTC
TRBJ2-4	.	TRBV6-5	.	CASSYDSKNIQYF	TGTGCCAGCAGTTACGACAGCAAAAACATTCAGTACTTC
TRBJ2-3	.	TRBV3-1	few	CASSRKKGADTQYF	TGTGCCAGCAGCCGAAAGAAGGGCGCAGATACGCAGTATTTT
TRBJ2-7	.	TRBV7-2	.	CASNPGHTYEQYF	TGTGCCAGCAACCCGGGACACACCTACGAGCAGTACTTC
TRBJ2-1	.	TRBV3-1	.	CASSQDQLGGNEQFF	TGTGCCAGCAGCCAAGATCAGCTGGGGGGCAATGAGCAGTTCTTC
TRBJ2-7	TRBD2	TRBV7-2	once	CASSLRLAFNEQYF	TGTGCCAGCAGCTTAAGACTAGCGTTCAACGAGCAGTACTTC
TRBJ1-2	TRBD1	TRBV28	.	CASSLAGQGTFHGYTF	TGTGCCAGCAGTCTAGCGGGACAGGGGACTTTTCATGGCTACACCTTC
TRBJ2-7	.	TRBV9	.	CASSVAQGPYEQYF	TGTGCCAGCAGCGTAGCACAGGGCCCTTACGAGCAGTACTTC
TRBJ2-3	.	TRBV5-1	.	CASSVRVTDTQYF	TGCGCCAGCTCGGTCCGGGTCACAGATACGCAGTATTTT
TRBJ2-7	TRBD1	TRBV20-1	.	CSASRDRDHWGEQYF	TGCAGTGCTAGTCGGGACAGGGACCACTGGGGCGAGCAGTACTTC
TRBJ2-1	.	TRBV9	few	CASSPPQGGYNEQFF	TGTGCCAGCAGCCCCCCTCAGGGAGGCTACAATGAGCAGTTCTTC
TRBJ2-7	.	TRBV4-1	.	CASSQEVPRYEQYF	TGCGCCAGCAGCCAAGAGGTTCCGCGCTACGAGCAGTACTTC
TRBJ2-1	.	TRBV7-9	.	CASSLAETKQFF	TGTGCCAGCAGCTTAGCAGAAACTAAGCAGTTCTTC
TRBJ2-1	.	TRBV5-1	.	CASSPPGPSYNEQFF	TGCGCCAGCAGCCCCCCAGGCCCCAGCTACAATGAGCAGTTCTTC
TRBJ1-4	.	TRBV20-1	once	CSAEEQGVGEKLFF	TGCAGTGCTGAGGAACAGGGCGTTGGGGAAAAACTGTTTTTT
TRBJ1-6	TRBD1	TRBV7-9	.	CASSSRQGVNSPLHF	TGTGCCAGCAGCTCCAGACAGGGGGTCAATTCACCCCTCCACTTT
TRBJ2-1	.	TRBV9	few	CASGPGHIPFGEQFF	TGTGCCAGCGGGCCGGGACACATCCCTTTCGGTGAGCAGTTCTTC
TRBJ1-1	.	TRBV5-1	.	CASSLYENTEAFF	TGCGCCAGCAGCTTGTATGAGAACACTGAAGCTTTCTTT
TRBJ2-1	.	TRBV9	.	CASSAGGRFDEQFF	TGTGCCAGCAGCGCCGGGGGAAGGTTCGATGAGCAGTTCTTC
TRBJ2-7	TRBD2	TRBV20-1	.	CSARGGTSGPGDEQYF	TGTAGTGCTAGGGGAGGGACTAGCGGGCCGGGGGACGAGCAGTACTTC
TRBJ1-4	.	TRBV7-2	few	CASSLAAGVNEKLFF	TGTGCCAGCAGCTTAGCGGCAGGGGTCAATGAAAAACTGTTTTTT
TRBJ2-4	.	TRBV28	.	CASSSSTGRWEQYF	TGTGCCAGCAGCTCGTCCACAGGCCGGTGGGAGCAGTACTTC
TRBJ2-3	.	TRBV20-1	few	CSARIPPDTQYF	TGCAGTGCTAGAATACCCCCAGATACGCAGTATTTT
TRBJ2-1	.	TRBV2	.	CASSISQGVIYDERFF	TGTGCCAGCAGTATTTCTCAAGGGGTAATTTACGATGAGCGGTTCTTC
TRBJ2-7	TRBD2	TRBV20-1	many	CSASPGLAGGNLYEQYF	TGCAGTGCTAGTCCGGGACTAGCGGGAGGGAACCTCTACGAGCAGTACTTC
TRBJ1-5	TRBD1	TRBV10-3	.	CATASSTGGGNQPQHF	TGTGCCACCGCGTCCTCGACAGGGGGAGGCAATCAGCCCCAGCATTTT
TRBJ2-1	.	TRBV24-1	.	CATSDFRSDNEQFF	TGTGCCACCAGTGATTTTAGGAGTGACAATGAGCAGTTCTTC
TRBJ2-1	.	TRBV5-1	.	CASSLEGYRGEQFF	TGCGCCAGCAGCTTGGAAGGATACCGTGGTGAGCAGTTCTTC
TRBJ2-7	TRBD1	TRBV20-1	.	CSARDRGQWSEQYF	TGCAGTGCTAGAGATCGGGGACAGTGGTCCGAGCAGTACTTC
TRBJ2-5	.	TRBV29-1	many	CSFRLAVETQYF	TGCAGCTTCCGGCTAGCTGTAGAGACCCAGTACTTC
TRBJ1-3	.	TRBV29-1	.	CSVGTVDSGNTIYF	TGCAGCGTTGGGACGGTGGACTCTGGAAACACCATATATTTT
TRBJ1-1	.	TRBV6-5	.	CASSLGGWMNTEAFF	TGTGCCAGCAGCCTTGGGGGCTGGATGAACACTGAAGCTTTCTTT